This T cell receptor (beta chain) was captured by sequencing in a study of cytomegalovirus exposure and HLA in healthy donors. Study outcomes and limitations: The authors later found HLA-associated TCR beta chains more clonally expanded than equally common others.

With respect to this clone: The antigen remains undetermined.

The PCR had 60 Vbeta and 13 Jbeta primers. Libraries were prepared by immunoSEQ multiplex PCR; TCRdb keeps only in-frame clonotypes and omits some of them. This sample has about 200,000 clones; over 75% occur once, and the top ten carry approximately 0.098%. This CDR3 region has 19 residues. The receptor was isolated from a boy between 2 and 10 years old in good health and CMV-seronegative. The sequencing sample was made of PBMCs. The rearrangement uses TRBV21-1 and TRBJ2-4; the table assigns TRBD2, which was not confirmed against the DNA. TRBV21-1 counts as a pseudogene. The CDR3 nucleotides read TGTGCCAGCAGCAATGTAATCGAAGAGCGGGGGGATCACAAAAACATTCAGTACTTC. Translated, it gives CASSNVIEERGDHKNIQYF.